This T cell receptor (beta chain) was documented in a study of cytomegalovirus exposure and HLA in healthy donors. Regarding the study as a whole: A cluster of highly shared sequence variants was likely a sequencing artifact.

The PCR employed 60 Vbeta primers together with 13 Jbeta primers. Some clones are missing from TCRdb's copy, which holds only in-frame ones; the method was immunoSEQ multiplex PCR. The listing records 50,000 or so clones. A note on this clone: The antigen is not known.

CDR1 and CDR2 (germline): SNHLY, FYNNEI. This CDR3 contains 16 residues. V lost 2 bases, J lost 3 bases, and 1 base stayed unmatched. The chain is built from TRBV2 and TRBJ2-1, with 13 bases aligning to TRBD2. Sequenced sample: PBMCs. This clonotype was obtained from a woman in her forties in good health and CMV-seronegative. CDR3 sequence reads: CASSERLAGGYNEQFF. In DNA form, the CDR3 reads TGTGCCAGCAGTGAACGACTAGCGGGGGGCTACAATGAGCAGTTCTTC.